The source of this T cell receptor beta chain is a study of T-cell memory formation after mild COVID-19. The overall study: There were largely donor-specific TCR clusters. Study-wide results and limits: Later expanders leaned CD4+, whereas day 15 to 85 contracting clones were balanced CD4/CD8.

This clonotype came up a few times. Its matching antigen is unknown. TCRdb reprocessed the 5' RACE reads with MiXCR, giving one entry per CDR3 protein. Of around 400,000 distinct CDR3 sequences in the sample, 20% to 30% were seen once. The CDR3 is made up of 17 amino acids. Trimming removed 6 bases at V and 3 bases at J, with 24 bases between. Germline assignment: CDR1 MNHNY and CDR2 SVGAGI (reference sequence). The sequencing sample was made of PBMCs or a T cell subset sorted from them (not recorded which). The J gene is TRBJ2-7, the V gene TRBV6-6; D remains ambiguous. The receptor was isolated from an adult woman who had mild COVID-19 (a few samples of this study predate the infection). Cell type and time point are not known. DNA of the CDR3: TGTGCCAGCAGAGACTCCCGATTCACGTCCCTCTACTACGAGCAGTACTTC. Encoded protein: CASRDSRFTSLYYEQYF.